These 29 T cell receptor beta chains share one sample of origin, sequenced in a study of blood T cell repertoires in COVID-19. TCRdb's table, derived via immunoSEQ multiplex PCR, lists solely in-frame clones and lacks some. The profile shows about 320,000 clones, 70% to 90% of them singletons. Sequenced: peripheral blood. The receptors shown here come from a woman aged 30 to 39 with COVID-19, enrolled during active disease.

The rearrangement uses TRBV28 and TRBJ1-5; D is ambiguous. In germline, CDR1 is MDHEN, CDR2 SYDVKM. This CDR3 spans 13 amino acids. Trimming removed 5 bases from V and 0 bases from J, with 5 bases in between. The CDR3 sequence is CASSISSNQPQHF. CDR3 DNA: TGTGCCAGCAGTATCAGTAGCAATCAGCCCCAGCATTTT.

This clone showed up just once. The V and J genes are TRBV5-1 and TRBJ1-3, with TRBD1 matching over 9 bases. The CDR3 sequence is 16 residues long. In germline, CDR1 is SGHRS, CDR2 YFSETQ. V was clipped by 3 bases and J by 2 bases; unmatched bases: 6. The CDR3 DNA is TGCGCCAGCAGCTCGACAGGGGGAGGAACTGGAAACACCATATATTTT. Translating it yields CASSSTGGGTGNTIYF.

The rearrangement uses TRBV12-5 and TRBJ1-2; weak D call: TRBD1 (5 bases). Trimming cost V 6 bases and J 8 bases, with 22 bases left between them. This CDR3 has 15 residues. The V gene's germline CDR1 is LGHNT and CDR2 FRNRAP. In DNA form, the CDR3 reads TGTGCTAGTGGACCAACGAAGGTCCCGGGGGGGGGCTACACCTTC. Residues: CASGPTKVPGGGYTF. Variable domain in full (rest from reference TRBV12-5 and TRBJ1-2): DARVTQTPRHKVTEMGQEVTMRCQPILGHNTVFWYRQTMMQGLELLAYFRNRAPLDDSGMPKDRFSAEMPDATLATLKIQPSEPRDSAVYFCASGPTKVPGGGYTFGSGTRLTVV.

This rearrangement joins TRBV5-1 to TRBJ2-3; D perhaps matches TRBD1 (7 bases). The CDR3 sequence is 18 residues long. V shed 0 bases and J shed 3 bases, with 20 bases lying between them. Germline V gives CDR1 SGHRS, CDR2 YFSETQ. For the CDR3, the DNA is TGCGCCAGCAGCTTGGTTCTGTTTTCGACAGGGAGGACAGATACGCAGTATTTT. This gives the protein CASSLVLFSTGRTDTQYF. The whole variable domain, filled in from reference TRBV5-1 and TRBJ2-3, reads KAGVTQTPRYLIKTRGQQVTLSCSPISGHRSVSWYQQTPGQGLQFLFEYFSETQRNKGNFPGRFSGRQFSNSRSEMNVSTLELGDSALYLCASSLVLFSTGRTDTQYFGPGTRLTVL.

The chain carries TRBV14 and TRBJ1-1; D unclear. The germline V gene encodes CDR1 SGHDN and CDR2 FVKESK. The V gene lost 2 bases and the J gene lost 6 bases, with 10 bases spanning the gap. The CDR3 consists of 13 residues. The CDR3 reads CASSQIISAEAFF. CDR3 coding DNA: TGTGCCAGCAGCCAAATTATTAGCGCTGAAGCTTTCTTT.

V gene TRBV7-6 combines with J gene TRBJ1-3, with D uncertain. Trimming pared 4 bases from V and 2 bases from J, leaving 15 bases between. This CDR3 has 16 amino acids. Germline assignment: CDR1 SGHVS and CDR2 FNYEAQ. The CDR3 nucleotides are TGTGCCAGCAGCTCTACCACGGGTCTTACTGGAAACACCATATATTTT. Translated: CASSSTTGLTGNTIYF. Based on the CDR3 plus reference TRBV7-6 and TRBJ1-3, the full variable domain is GAGVSQSPRYKVTKRGQDVALRCDPISGHVSLYWYRQALGQGPEFLTYFNYEAQQDKSGLPNDRFSAERPEGSISTLTIQRTEQRDSAMYRCASSSTTGLTGNTIYFGEGSWLTVV.

V gene TRBV6-6 combines with J gene TRBJ2-5; TRBD2 is a possible D gene (7 bases). Trimming cost V 3 bases and J 1 base, with 12 bases left between them. Germline V gives CDR1 MNHNY, CDR2 SVGAGI (reference sequence). CDR3 length: 15 residues. The CDR3 DNA reads TGTGCCAGCAGTTATTCGAGGGGGGGCCAAGAGACCCAGTACTTC. Its translation: CASSYSRGGQETQYF.

This chain links TRBV19 with TRBJ1-2, with 11 positions matching TRBD1. The CDR3 contains 18 residues. Unmatched junction bases numbered 12, after V lost 3 bases and J lost 3 bases. The V gene's germline CDR1 is LNHDA and CDR2 SQIVND (reference sequence). CDR3 sequence: CASSIEPGQGARHYGYTF. The CDR3 region has the DNA TGTGCCAGTAGTATCGAACCAGGACAGGGGGCGCGTCACTATGGCTACACCTTC.

V gene TRBV27 combines with J gene TRBJ1-4, with TRBD1 as a possible D gene (6 bases). V gave up 2 bases and J gave up 10 bases, with 23 bases separating them. Germline-derived CDR1 and CDR2 are MNHEY and SMNVEV (reference sequence). This CDR3 has 17 amino acids. The CDR3 bases are TGTGCCAGCAGTTTAACCGCCTTGGGGGGGGCGAGGGGAAAACTGTTTTTT. It is translated as CASSLTALGGARGKLFF.

The V call is TRBV28, the J call TRBJ1-2; 12 positions match TRBD1. The CDR3 length is 15 residues. J gave up 6 bases and V 3 bases, and 5 bases lay outside the gene matches. Germline V gene data show CDR1 as MDHEN and CDR2 as SYDVKM. The CDR3 nucleotides read TGTGCCAGCAGTTTTGGGACAGGGGGCGCAGATGGCTACACCTTC. Protein sequence: CASSFGTGGADGYTF.

The chain carries TRBV5-6 and TRBJ2-5, with TRBD1 identical over 7 bases. This CDR3 contains 17 residues. The V and J ends lost 0 bases and 1 base, in that order; junction bases with no gene match: 9. The germline CDR1 and CDR2 sequences are SGHDT and YYEEEE. The CDR3 region has the DNA TGTGCCAGCAGCTTGGGGAGGCTAGGGGGCCTCCAAGAGACCCAGTACTTC. This sequence encodes CASSLGRLGGLQETQYF.

The CDR3 spells CASSRQGAGYTF. The CDR3 region has the DNA TGTGCCAGCAGCCGACAGGGTGCTGGCTACACCTTC. The V call is TRBV6-2 or TRBV6-3, the J call TRBJ1-2; TRBD1 aligns across 7 bases. Germline trimming cut 6 bases from V and 7 bases from J; bases unmatched to any gene: 5. CDR3 length: 12 residues. The germline V gene encodes CDR1 MNHEY and CDR2 SVGEGT.

V usage is TRBV9 and J usage is TRBJ1-3; 10 nucleotides line up with TRBD1. Per the germline V gene, CDR1 is SGDLS and CDR2 is YYNGEE. The V segment lost 2 bases and the J segment 2 bases; nucleotides outside the gene matches: 1. The CDR3 runs to 15 residues. CDR3 coding DNA: TGTGCCAGCAGCGTGGGACAGGGGACTGGAAACACCATATATTTT. It codes for CASSVGQGTGNTIYF.

This clone was seen only once. The V and J genes are TRBV2 and TRBJ1-4, with no clear D. The CDR3 loop spans 13 amino acids. Germline V CDR1 and CDR2: SNHLY, FYNNEI. V lost 7 bases and J lost 8, with 14 bases in between. The CDR3 DNA follows: TGTGCCAGCAAGACGACCAGCGGGGAAAAACTGTTTTTT. The encoded protein is CASKTTSGEKLFF.

The chain recombines TRBV6-2 or TRBV6-3 with TRBJ2-2; D is possibly TRBD1 (5 bases). This CDR3 comprises 17 residues. V lost 5 bases and J 0 bases, leaving 16 bases between the germline ends. CDR1 and CDR2 from the germline V gene are MNHEY and SVGEGT. The CDR3 coding sequence is TGTGCCAGCAGTCAATCCCAGGGAATATCGAACACCGGGGAGCTGTTTTTT. It codes for CASSQSQGISNTGELFF.

J is TRBJ2-7 and V is TRBV10-1; maybe TRBD1 (6 bases). V lost 1 base, J lost 7 bases, and 11 bases lay in between. The CDR3 runs to 13 residues. Germline CDR1 WNHNN, CDR2 SYGVQD (reference sequence). The CDR3 protein is CASSEFGGREQYV. In nucleotides, the CDR3 is TGCGCCAGCAGTGAGTTTGGGGGCCGGGAGCAGTACGTC.

The rearrangement uses TRBV5-4 and TRBJ1-2; tentatively, D is TRBD1 (6 bases). Germline CDR1 SGHNT, CDR2 YYREEE (reference sequence). The CDR3 totals 14 residues. The V end lost 2 bases, the J end lost 0 bases, and 8 bases lay between the germline ends. CDR3 residues: CASSFRGANYGYTF. The CDR3 nucleotides read TGTGCCAGCAGCTTCAGGGGAGCTAACTATGGCTACACCTTC. The variable domain in full, with the rest retrieved from reference TRBV5-4 and TRBJ1-2, is ETGVTQSPTHLIKTRGQQVTLRCSSQSGHNTVSWYQQALGQGPQFIFQYYREEENGRGNFPPRFSGLQFPNYSSELNVNALELDDSALYLCASSFRGANYGYTFGSGTRLTVV.

This chain links TRBV7-8 with TRBJ1-2; D is uncertain. Trimming pared 6 bases from V and 0 bases from J, leaving 11 bases between. In germline, CDR1 is SGHVS, CDR2 FQNEAQ. CDR3 length equals 14 residues. CDR3 sequence reads: CASSLGGPNYGYTF. The CDR3 DNA is TGTGCCAGCAGTTTGGGAGGACCTAACTATGGCTACACCTTC.

V gene TRBV19 combines with J gene TRBJ2-2; D gene unclear. Germline values: CDR1 LNHDA, CDR2 SQIVND (reference sequence). V dropped 5 bases and J dropped 0 bases, with 10 bases sitting between them. This CDR3 contains 15 residues. The CDR3 sequence: CASSPIRANTGELFF. The DNA of the CDR3 is TGTGCCAGTAGTCCTATTCGGGCGAACACCGGGGAGCTGTTTTTT.

V is TRBV2 and J is TRBJ1-1, with TRBD1 matching 8 bases. V was clipped by 5 bases and J by 5 bases; unmatched bases: 7. This CDR3 spans 14 amino acids. Per germline, CDR1 SNHLY and CDR2 FYNNEI. CDR3 DNA sequence: TGTGCCAGCAGTTCGGGACAGGCTATTACTGAAGCTTTCTTT. Its protein is CASSSGQAITEAFF.

The chain uses TRBV6-2 or TRBV6-3 and TRBJ2-7, with TRBD2 matching 11 bases. The V gene end was trimmed by 6 bases and the J gene end by 0 bases; junction bases not matched to a gene: 10. Germline lookup yields CDR1 MNHEY and CDR2 SVGEGT. This CDR3 spans 17 amino acids. CDR3 coding DNA: TGTGCCAGCAGCCCCACCCTTCTAGCGGGGGGCTCCTACGAGCAGTACTTC. Its translation is CASSPTLLAGGSYEQYF.

V usage is TRBV6-5 and J usage is TRBJ1-2; D is unclear. The V gene lost 6 bases and the J gene lost 0 bases, with 8 bases spanning the gap. The CDR3 extends over 13 amino acids. Germline CDR1 reads MNHEY; CDR2 reads SVGAGI. The DNA for the CDR3 is TGTGCCAGCAGCCCGACATCTAACTATGGCTACACCTTC. It specifies CASSPTSNYGYTF.

The V and J genes are TRBV29-1 and TRBJ2-5; a possible D gene is TRBD1 (5 bases). CDR1 is SQVTM, CDR2 ANQGSEA, per germline. This CDR3 has 12 residues. The V end lost 7 bases, the J end lost 5 bases, and 14 bases lay between the germline ends. The CDR3 nucleotides are TGCAGCGCCTTGAAGGGGCGGGAGACCCAGTACTTC. Translated: CSALKGRETQYF. The complete variable domain, with remaining parts taken from reference TRBV29-1 and TRBJ2-5, reads SAVISQKPSRDICQRGTSLTIQCQVDSQVTMMFWYRQQPGQSLTLIATANQGSEATYESGFVIDKFPISRPNLTFSTLTVSNMSPEDSSIYLCSALKGRETQYFGPGTRLLVL.

The rearrangement joins TRBV27 to TRBJ1-2; TRBD1 agrees at 8 bases. V shed 6 bases, J shed 5 bases, and the junction held 8 bases outside the gene matches. The CDR3 has 14 residues. Looked up from germline, CDR1 is MNHEY and CDR2 is SMNVEV (reference sequence). This chain's CDR3 is CASSLDREGYGYTF. CDR3 sequence (DNA): TGTGCCAGCAGCCTGGACAGGGAAGGTTATGGCTACACCTTC.

The chain employs TRBV30 and TRBJ1-2; unclear D gene. The CDR3 runs to 12 residues. Germline-derived CDR1 and CDR2 are GTSNPN and SVGIG (reference sequence). V lost 1 base and J lost 4, with 7 bases in between. The CDR3 DNA reads TGTGCCTGGAGTGAGGAGGTCTATGGCTACACCTTC. Amino acids: CAWSEEVYGYTF.

This sequence joins TRBV7-2 and TRBJ2-1, with unresolved D. The germline V and J ends were trimmed by 3 bases and 8 bases, with 5 bases remaining between them. This CDR3 is 11 amino acids long. Germline CDR1 and CDR2: SGHTA and FQGNSA. The CDR3: CASSFYDEQFF. The DNA of the CDR3 is TGTGCCAGCAGCTTCTATGATGAGCAGTTCTTC.

The chain carries TRBV27 and TRBJ2-7; D is unclear. V was trimmed by 2 bases and J by 0 bases, leaving 5 bases between them. This CDR3 is built from 13 residues. From germline, CDR1 is MNHEY and CDR2 SMNVEV (reference sequence). The CDR3 sequence: CASSLGPSYEQYV. DNA for the CDR3: TGTGCCAGCAGTTTAGGCCCCTCCTACGAGCAGTACGTC.

V usage is TRBV19 and J usage is TRBJ2-5, with 10 nucleotides matching TRBD1. After removal of 5 bases from V and 5 bases from J, the junction contained 5 bases not matched to a gene. This CDR3 is 14 amino acids long. The germline V gene encodes CDR1 LNHDA and CDR2 SQIVND (reference sequence). DNA of the CDR3: TGTGCCAGTAGTTTGGGACAGGGGTTGGAGACCCAGTACTTC. It translates to CASSLGQGLETQYF.

The chain employs TRBV7-9 and TRBJ1-1, with D maybe TRBD1 (6 bases). Looked up from germline, CDR1 is SEHNR and CDR2 is FQNEAQ (reference sequence). Trimming stripped 1 base from V and 5 bases from J, with 14 bases between. The CDR3 covers 15 residues. CDR3 coding DNA: TGTGCCAGCAGCTTAGGTGTGGGGGCTCGGACTGAAGCTTTCTTT. Its protein is CASSLGVGARTEAFF. Full variable domain (remainder filled in from reference TRBV7-9 and TRBJ1-1): DTGVSQNPRHKITKRGQNVTFRCDPISEHNRLYWYRQTLGQGPEFLTYFQNEAQLEKSRLLSDRFSAERPKGSFSTLEIQRTEQGDSAMYLCASSLGVGARTEAFFGQGTRLTVV.